Below, 3 T cell receptor beta chains from the same sample are listed, as sequenced in a study of Graves' ophthalmopathy and Graves' hyperthyroidism. CDR3 regions of TCR beta were amplified from RNA transcripts. Second-round multiplex PCR followed a first-round RT-PCR using HTBI primers. TCRdb re-derived calls from the multiplex PCR reads in MiXCR, one entry per CDR3 protein. The sample has 20,000 to 30,000 distinct CDR3 sequences, approximately 48% seen once; the top ten hold approximately 7%. The source material was peripheral blood. The source is an adult woman with stable Graves' hyperthyroidism.

This clonotype occurred many times. A much larger clone lies a single base off, so this may be a read error. V gene TRBV5-6 combines with J gene TRBJ2-5; weak D call: TRBD1 (6 bases). Germline assignment: CDR1 SGHDT and CDR2 YYEEEE. The CDR3 totals 15 residues. Trimming took 2 bases from V and 5 from J, leaving 16 bases between them. CDR3 protein: CASSFRARGGETQYF. The CDR3 DNA is TGTGCCAGCAGCTTCCGGGCCAGGGGCGGGGAGACCCAGTACTTC.

This clonotype was counted at least ten times. J is TRBJ1-3 and V is TRBV9; tentative D call: TRBD1 (6 bases). Trimming stripped 0 bases from V and 11 bases from J, with 18 bases between. The CDR3 is made up of 15 amino acids. Germline V gives CDR1 SGDLS, CDR2 YYNGEE. The DNA of the CDR3 is TGTGCCAGCAGCGTAGCTCTGATAAACGGGGGCCCCATATATTTT. Translating gives CASSVALINGGPIYF.

This sequence joins TRBV9 and TRBJ1-6; D ambiguous. Germline CDR1 is SGDLS and CDR2 is YYNGEE. V gave up 0 bases and J gave up 1 base, with 8 bases separating them. The CDR3 runs 16 residues. The CDR3 protein is CASSVGLGSYNSPLHF. The CDR3 DNA reads TGTGCCAGCAGCGTAGGATTGGGGTCCTATAATTCACCCCTCCACTTT.